What follows are 24 T cell receptor beta chains derived from one specimen sequenced in a study of vaccination and CD4 T cells after COVID-19. Antigens for these TCRs are unknown. As for treatment: approximately nine-day PBMC culture with coronavirus spike peptide pools or control peptides (ViraFEST assay). Once obtained from cultured CD4+ T cells, the DNA was sequenced using the Oncomine TCR Beta short-read assay. TCRdb itself ran the PCR reads through MiXCR, one entry per CDR3 protein. In the table there are 15,000 or so distinct CDR3 sequences, approximately 50% of which are singletons. Sequenced here: cultured CD4+ T cells from blood, sampled after SARS-CoV-2 vaccination. All receptors come from a human donor with COVID-19.

V usage is TRBV20-1 and J usage is TRBJ2-1; the match to TRBD2 covers 8 bases. This CDR3 region has 15 residues. Trimming took 5 bases from V and 5 from J; bases not matched to a gene: 11. Germline assignment: CDR1 DFQATT and CDR2 SNEGSKA (reference sequence). The CDR3 nucleotides read TGCAGTGCTCGAATGGGCGGGGGGCCAAACAATGAGCAGTTCTTC. Protein sequence: CSARMGGGPNNEQFF.

The chain recombines TRBV30 with TRBJ2-5; D uncertain. The CDR3 consists of 11 residues. Deletions cut 4 bases from V and 5 bases from J, with 8 bases between. Germline CDR1 GTSNPN, CDR2 SVGIG (reference sequence). The CDR3 spells CAWKVGETQYF. CDR3 DNA sequence: TGTGCCTGGAAAGTGGGGGAGACCCAGTACTTC. The whole variable domain, filled in from reference TRBV30 and TRBJ2-5, reads SQTIHQWPATLVQPVGSPLSLECTVEGTSNPNLYWYRQAAGRGLQLLFYSVGIGQISSEVPQNLSASRPQDRQFILSSKKLLLSDSGFYLCAWKVGETQYFGPGTRLLVL.

This chain links TRBV7-2 with TRBJ2-1; TRBD1 matches at 10 bases. After removal of 1 base from V and 6 bases from J, the junction contained 6 bases not matched to a gene. Germline CDR1 is SGHTA and CDR2 is FQGNSA. The CDR3 consists of 16 residues. The CDR3 region has the DNA TGTGCCAGCAGCTTAGTAGGGACAGGGGCCGTCAATGAGCAGTTCTTC. As protein: CASSLVGTGAVNEQFF. Full variable domain (missing parts from reference TRBV7-2 and TRBJ2-1): GAGVSQSPSNKVTEKGKDVELRCDPISGHTALYWYRQSLGQGLEFLIYFQGNSAPDKSGLPSDRFSAERTGGSVSTLTIQRTQQEDSAVYLCASSLVGTGAVNEQFFGPGTRLTVL.

In the case of this clonotype: Its ends do not fully match the called genes, so a read error is possible. This chain links TRBV7-2 with TRBJ2-5, with unresolved D. Germline loops: CDR1 SGHTA, CDR2 FQGNSA. The CDR3 totals 13 residues. This chain's CDR3 is CATAWAQQETQYF. CDR3 nucleotide sequence: TGCGCCACCGCCTGGGCCCAACAAGAGACCCAGTACTTC.

V gene TRBV5-4 combines with J gene TRBJ2-2, with TRBD1 as a possible D gene (5 bases). Per germline, CDR1 SGHNT and CDR2 YYREEE (reference sequence). Trimming shortened V by 6 bases and J by 6 bases, and 21 bases separated the two germline ends. CDR3 size: 16 residues. The CDR3 here is CASTQGAPEPAGELFF. The CDR3 region has the DNA TGTGCCAGCACCCAAGGGGCCCCAGAGCCCGCCGGGGAGCTGTTTTTT.

The CDR3 DNA is TGTGCCACCAGTGATTTTGGGGAGACCCAGTACTTC. As protein: CATSDFGETQYF. This sequence joins TRBV24-1 and TRBJ2-5, with no clear D. Germline V CDR1 and CDR2: KGHDR, SFDVKD. The CDR3 is 12 residues long. Trimming cost V 1 base and J 5 bases, with 4 bases left between them.

The chain is built from TRBV6-2 or TRBV6-3 and TRBJ2-7; the D gene is possibly TRBD2 (5 bases). The germline V and J ends were trimmed by 5 bases and 6 bases, with 17 bases remaining between them. CDR3 length equals 14 residues. Germline CDR1 is MNHEY and CDR2 is SVGEGT. The CDR3 nucleotides are TGTGCCAGCAGTCTAGCAAGGAGCTTCGCCGAGCAGTACTTC. Translating it yields CASSLARSFAEQYF.

The V gene is TRBV6-1, the J gene TRBJ1-2; a possible D gene is TRBD1 (6 bases). The length of the CDR3 is 13 residues. V lost 9 bases and J 5 bases, leaving 16 bases between the germline ends. CDR1 is MNHNS, CDR2 SASEGT, per germline. CDR3 residues: CARCQGLGYGYTF. The CDR3 DNA reads TGTGCCAGATGCCAGGGGCTGGGTTATGGCTACACCTTC.

This clonotype was seen only a few times. The rearrangement links TRBV7-9 to TRBJ2-2; no reliable D call. The CDR3 extends over 15 amino acids. The V gene lost 1 base and the J gene lost 1 base, with 7 bases spanning the gap. CDR1 is SEHNR and CDR2 is FQNEAQ in the germline V gene (reference sequence). CDR3 coding DNA: TGTGCCAGCAGCTTAGGGTCAGGGAACACCGGGGAGCTGTTTTTT. It codes for CASSLGSGNTGELFF. Complete variable domain (other parts from reference TRBV7-9 and TRBJ2-2): DTGVSQNPRHKITKRGQNVTFRCDPISEHNRLYWYRQTLGQGPEFLTYFQNEAQLEKSRLLSDRFSAERPKGSFSTLEIQRTEQGDSAMYLCASSLGSGNTGELFFGEGSRLTVL.

The gene calls are TRBV7-3 and TRBJ1-1; no reliable D call. Trimming took off 5 bases at V and 2 bases at J, with 12 bases between the two ends. Germline CDR1 and CDR2: SGHTA and FQGTGA. The CDR3 extends over 14 amino acids. CDR3 amino acids: CASSPTGSNTEAFF. CDR3 sequence (DNA): TGTGCCAGCAGCCCCACGGGGTCCAACACTGAAGCTTTCTTT.

This rearrangement joins TRBV25-1 to TRBJ1-1; D not resolved. CDR1 and CDR2 from the germline V gene are MGHDK and SYGVNS. V lost 3 bases, J lost 7 bases, and 6 bases lay in between. The CDR3 sequence is 11 residues long. The CDR3 nucleotides are TGTGCCAGCAGTGACGGGTATGAAGCTTTCTTT. Translation gives CASSDGYEAFF.

The rearrangement uses TRBV27 and TRBJ1-6; D gene ambiguous. The CDR3 covers 14 residues. CDR1 and CDR2 from the germline V gene are MNHEY and SMNVEV (reference sequence). Trimming took 6 bases from V and 11 from J, leaving 17 bases between them. CDR3 amino acids: CASSLGPAGAPLHF. The DNA of the CDR3 is TGTGCCAGCAGCCTCGGGCCAGCCGGTGCACCCCTCCACTTT.

The chain links TRBV5-8 to TRBJ1-5; weak D call: TRBD1 (6 bases). Germline CDR1 reads SGHTS; CDR2 reads YDEGEE. Trimming cost V 0 bases and J 5 bases, with 9 bases left between them. The length of the CDR3 is 14 residues. CDR3 in amino acids: CASSLGQADQPQHF. As DNA, the CDR3 is TGTGCCAGCAGCTTGGGACAGGCAGATCAGCCCCAGCATTTT. The whole variable domain, remainder taken from reference TRBV5-8 and TRBJ1-5, is EAGVTQSPTHLIKTRGQQATLRCSPISGHTSVYWYQQALGLGLQFLLWYDEGEERNRGNFPPRFSGRQFPNYSSELNVNALELEDSALYLCASSLGQADQPQHFGDGTRLSIL.

The chain combines TRBV7-2 with TRBJ2-7; D ambiguous. Trimming cost V 5 bases and J 4 bases, with 12 bases left between them. This CDR3 is built from 13 residues. Germline assignment: CDR1 SGHTA and CDR2 FQGNSA. CDR3: CASSPSTLYEQYF. The CDR3 DNA reads as TGTGCCAGCAGCCCCAGTACCCTTTACGAGCAGTACTTC.

This chain links TRBV20-1 with TRBJ2-2; 9 nucleotides match TRBD1. Trimming removed 7 bases from V and 6 bases from J; junction bases left unmatched: 6. This CDR3 has 13 residues. The germline gives CDR1 DFQATT, CDR2 SNEGSKA (reference sequence). The CDR3 loop reads CSVRQGVAGELFF. CDR3 coding DNA: TGCAGTGTTCGACAGGGGGTTGCCGGGGAGCTGTTTTTT.

V usage is TRBV21-1 and J usage is TRBJ1-2; TRBD1, as called in the table, went unchecked against the DNA. TRBV21-1 is marked as a pseudogene. The CDR3 is 14 residues long. The CDR3 here is CASSDRDRHPGYTF. The DNA for the CDR3 is TGTGCCAGCAGCGACCGGGACAGACACCCAGGCTACACCTTC.

The rearrangement links TRBV20-1 to TRBJ2-3; 7 bases are shared with TRBD1. The CDR3 sequence is 13 residues long. Trimming at V came to 3 bases and at J to 10 bases, leaving 10 bases not matched to a gene. Germline-derived CDR1 and CDR2 are DFQATT and SNEGSKA (reference sequence). The DNA for the CDR3 is TGCAGTGCTAGCGACAGGGCCCCCCGGGCGCAGTATTTT. Its translation: CSASDRAPRAQYF.

V and J are TRBV7-2 and TRBJ2-3; D remains unclear. The germline CDR1 and CDR2 sequences are SGHTA and FQGNSA. Trimming left V 1 base short and J 5 bases short, with 10 bases between. The CDR3 has 14 residues. CDR3 coding DNA: TGTGCCAGCAGCTTAGGTTTCGTTGAAGATACGCAGTATTTT. Its protein is CASSLGFVEDTQYF.

This rearrangement joins TRBV5-8 to TRBJ1-5; 7 bases match TRBD1. The CDR3 is 15 residues long. CDR1 is SGHTS and CDR2 is YDEGEE in the germline V gene. The ends lost 4 bases at V and 4 bases at J; junction bases unmatched: 8. CDR3 DNA sequence: TGTGCCAGCAGCATGTGGACAGGCGATAATCAGCCCCAGCATTTT. Protein product: CASSMWTGDNQPQHF.

The chain couples TRBV28 to TRBJ1-1; D uncertain. The CDR3 has 13 amino acids. V lost 7 bases and J lost 6, with 15 bases in between. Germline assignment: CDR1 MDHEN and CDR2 SYDVKM. Written as DNA, the CDR3 is TGTGCCAGCACTCAGGCCAGGAGGTCTGAAGCTTTCTTT. This codes for CASTQARRSEAFF.

The J gene is TRBJ1-5, the V gene TRBV28, with a tentative D call TRBD1 (6 bases). V lost 2 bases to trimming and J lost 2 bases, with 13 bases between them. This CDR3 has 16 residues. Germline V gene lookup returns CDR1 MDHEN and CDR2 SYDVKM. CDR3 sequence reads: CASSLGGGTGNQPQHF. In DNA, the CDR3 is TGTGCCAGCAGTTTAGGGGGGGGCACCGGCAATCAGCCCCAGCATTTT.

This clonotype occurred a few times. The CDR3: CASSPKAGGVGEAFF. CDR3 DNA: TGTGCCAGCAGCCCAAAAGCAGGGGGGGTGGGTGAAGCTTTCTTT. The J gene is TRBJ1-1, the V gene TRBV7-3; 7 bases are a match to TRBD1. In germline, CDR1 is SGHTA, CDR2 FQGTGA. J gave up 7 bases and V 5 bases, and 13 bases lay outside the gene matches. This CDR3 has 15 residues.

CDR3 coding DNA: TGCAGTGCTAGAGATTACGGGAGCAATCAGCCCCAGCATTTT. This codes for CSARDYGSNQPQHF. The J gene is TRBJ1-5, the V gene TRBV20-1; D is unclear. The CDR3 totals 14 residues. Per the germline V gene, CDR1 is DFQATT and CDR2 is SNEGSKA (reference sequence). The V end lost 0 bases, the J end lost 1 base, and 7 bases lay between the germline ends.

V is TRBV19 and J is TRBJ2-3; D unresolved. The CDR3 loop spans 15 amino acids. Germline lookup yields CDR1 LNHDA and CDR2 SQIVND (reference sequence). The V gene lost 4 bases and the J gene lost 6 bases, with 17 bases spanning the gap. The CDR3 nucleotides read TGTGCCAGTAGTAAGGTTGGGCTGTTTTTGGATACGCAGTATTTT. Translating it yields CASSKVGLFLDTQYF.